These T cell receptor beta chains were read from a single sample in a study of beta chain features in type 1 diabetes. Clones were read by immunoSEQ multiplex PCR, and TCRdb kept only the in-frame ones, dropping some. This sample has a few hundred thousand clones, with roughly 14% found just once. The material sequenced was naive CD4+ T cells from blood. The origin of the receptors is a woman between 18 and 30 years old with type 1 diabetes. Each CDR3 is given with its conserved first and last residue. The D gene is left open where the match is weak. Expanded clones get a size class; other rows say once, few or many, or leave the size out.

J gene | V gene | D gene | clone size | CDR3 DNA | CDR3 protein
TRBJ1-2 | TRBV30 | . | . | TGTGCCTGGAGTGTCGGGAGGGTCGGCTCTAACTATGGCTACACCTTC | CAWSVGRVGSNYGYTF
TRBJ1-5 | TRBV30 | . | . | TGTGCCTGGAGTGGAGGCAATCAGCCCCAGCATTTT | CAWSGGNQPQHF
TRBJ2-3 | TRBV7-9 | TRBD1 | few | TGTGCCAGCAGCAGCCGGGACAGGGGAAGGAATACGCAGTATTTT | CASSSRDRGRNTQYF
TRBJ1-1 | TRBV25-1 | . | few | TGTGCCAGCAGTGAATCACGCAGGGCGATTGCCACTGAAGCTTTCTTT | CASSESRRAIATEAFF
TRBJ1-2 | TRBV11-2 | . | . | TGTGCCAGCAGCTCATACAGCACTAACTATGGCTACACCTTC | CASSSYSTNYGYTF
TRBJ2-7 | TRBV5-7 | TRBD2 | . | TGTGCCAGCAGAAGGACTAGGGCGGGAGGAGAGCAGTACTTC | CASRRTRAGGEQYF
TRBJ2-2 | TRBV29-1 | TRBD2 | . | TGCAGCGTTGAAAGCCGGGACTACCAAACCGGGGAGCTGTTTTTT | CSVESRDYQTGELFF
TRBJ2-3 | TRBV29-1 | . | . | TGCAGCGTTGTTGGAGGAGCGAACACAGATACGCAGTATTTT | CSVVGGANTDTQYF
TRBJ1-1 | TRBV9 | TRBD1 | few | TGTGCCAGCAGCGCGACAGGGGGCACTGAAGCTTTCTTT | CASSATGGTEAFF
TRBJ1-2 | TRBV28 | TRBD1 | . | TGTGCCAGCAGCCCCGGACAGGGCTGGGCCTATGGCTACACCTTC | CASSPGQGWAYGYTF
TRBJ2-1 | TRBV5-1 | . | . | TGCGCCAGCAGCCCCCCCACAAATGAGCAGTTCTTC | CASSPPTNEQFF
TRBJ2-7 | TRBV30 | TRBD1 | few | TGTGCCTGGAGTGGCGACAGGGGCGCCTACGAGCAGTACTTC | CAWSGDRGAYEQYF
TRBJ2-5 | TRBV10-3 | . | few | TGTGCCATCAGTGGCTCAGCGACGGAGACCCAGTACTTC | CAISGSATETQYF
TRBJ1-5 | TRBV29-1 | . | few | TGCAGCGCCTCGGGGGGGGACCAGCCCCAGCATTTT | CSASGGDQPQHF
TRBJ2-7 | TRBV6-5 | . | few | TGTGCCAGCAGTTACTCACAGGGCACCTACGAGCAGTACTTC | CASSYSQGTYEQYF
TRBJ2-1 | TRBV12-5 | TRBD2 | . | TGTGCTAGTGGTCTCAGCACCCTAGCGGAGCCCTACAATGAGCAGTTCTTC | CASGLSTLAEPYNEQFF
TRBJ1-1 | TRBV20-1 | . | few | TGCAGTGCTAGAGTCCCACAGACGGCTTTCTTT | CSARVPQTAFF
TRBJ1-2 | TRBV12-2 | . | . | TGTGCAAGTCGCACCACAGGGGGAGAGGGCTACACCTTC | CASRTTGGEGYTF
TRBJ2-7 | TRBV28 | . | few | TGTGCCAGCCGCTACTACGAGCAGTACTTC | CASRYYEQYF
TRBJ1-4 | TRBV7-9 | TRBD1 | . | TGTGCCAGCACCGCTAACAGGGGGGACCTGATTAATGAAAAACTGTTTTTT | CASTANRGDLINEKLFF
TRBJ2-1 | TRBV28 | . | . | TGTGCCAGCAGTTTAGCGGGATGGAAGCAGTTCTTC | CASSLAGWKQFF
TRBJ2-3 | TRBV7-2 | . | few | TGTGCCAGCAGCTTAGTGGGCCGGGAGCCCGTAGATACGCAGTATTTT | CASSLVGREPVDTQYF
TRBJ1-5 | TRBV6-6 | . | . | TGTGCCAGCAGTTACCCCACGTCGGTCAATCAGCCCCAGCATTTT | CASSYPTSVNQPQHF
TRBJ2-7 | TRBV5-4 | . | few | TGTGCCAGCAGCTTTGGGGCGGGATCCTCCTCCTACGAGCAGTACTTC | CASSFGAGSSSYEQYF
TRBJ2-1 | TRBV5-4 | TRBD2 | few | TGTGCCAGCAGCTTCATAGCGGGAGCCGTAAATGAGCAGTTCTTC | CASSFIAGAVNEQFF
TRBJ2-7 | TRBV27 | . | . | TGTGCCAGCAGTCCCTCACCAGGCTACGAGCAGTACTTC | CASSPSPGYEQYF
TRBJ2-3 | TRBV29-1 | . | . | TGCAGCGTTGAGACCTTAGGCGGTAGCACAGATACGCAGTATTTT | CSVETLGGSTDTQYF
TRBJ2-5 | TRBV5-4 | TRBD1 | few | TGTGCCGGCAGACAGGGGGAGACCCAGTACTTC | CAGRQGETQYF
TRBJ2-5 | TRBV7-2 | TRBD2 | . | TGTGCCAGCAGCTTCGCGGGACTACAAGAGACCCAGTACTTC | CASSFAGLQETQYF
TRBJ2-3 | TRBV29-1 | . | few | TGCAGCGTGATAGTTCAGGGGTCCACAGATACGCAGTATTTT | CSVIVQGSTDTQYF